The rows below give T cell receptor beta chains drawn from one sample of a study of T cells in Graves' hyperthyroidism and ophthalmopathy. TCRdb used MiXCR to reprocess the multiplex PCR reads, holding one entry per CDR3 protein. The table records about 420,000 distinct CDR3 sequences, roughly an eighth of them present only once. The sample consisted of blood. The receptors derive from a woman younger than 30 with Graves' hyperthyroidism. CDR3s include the opening cysteine and the closing phenylalanine or tryptophan. The D gene is left open where the match is weak. For some rows the clone size is stated as once, few or many, or as a class when expanded; others skip it.

d_call	j_call	v_call	clone_size	cdr3_aa	cdr3_nt
.	TRBJ2-1	TRBV19	few	CASSSGTIGEQFF	TGTGCCAGTAGTAGCGGGACAATCGGTGAGCAGTTCTTC
TRBD1	TRBJ2-5	TRBV15	few	CATSRDRGQGMHF	TGTGCCACCAGCAGAGACCGAGGACAGGGAATGCACTTC
.	TRBJ2-1	TRBV29-1	.	CSVGHTSYNEQFF	TGCAGCGTTGGACACACTTCCTACAATGAGCAGTTCTTC
.	TRBJ2-4	TRBV9	.	CASSVGGGAKNIQYF	TGTGCCAGCAGCGTAGGTGGGGGAGCCAAAAACATTCAGTACTTC
.	TRBJ2-3	TRBV29-1	many	CSVGVGADTQYF	TGCAGCGTTGGGGTGGGGGCAGATACGCAGTATTTT
.	TRBJ2-4	TRBV6-2/TRBV6-3	.	CASSYEPAGANIQYF	TGTGCCAGCAGTTACGAGCCGGCAGGGGCCAACATTCAGTACTTC
.	TRBJ2-1	TRBV6-1	.	CASSTLSGAGNEQFF	TGTGCCAGCTCCACCCTTAGCGGAGCGGGCAATGAGCAGTTCTTC
.	TRBJ2-7	TRBV12-5	few	CATEQGLGEQYF	TGTGCTACCGAACAGGGATTGGGAGAGCAGTACTTC
.	TRBJ1-2	TRBV7-6	many	CASSLTTLGSGYTF	TGTGCCAGCAGCTTAACCACCCTGGGCAGTGGCTACACCTTC
.	TRBJ2-7	TRBV7-2	few	CASTPRVGYEQYF	TGTGCCAGCACCCCCCGCGTCGGCTACGAGCAGTACTTC
.	TRBJ2-3	TRBV29-1	few	CSVGPMRDTQYF	TGCAGCGTTGGGCCCATGAGGGATACGCAGTATTTT
.	TRBJ2-7	TRBV11-2	many	CASRNAYEQYF	TGTGCCAGTCGAAATGCCTACGAGCAGTACTTC
.	TRBJ1-1	TRBV27	many	CASSLRGGEAFF	TGTGCCAGCAGTTTAAGGGGTGGTGAAGCTTTCTTT
.	TRBJ2-1	TRBV6-5	few	CASSVQGRSYNEQFF	TGTGCCAGCAGTGTCCAGGGTAGGTCCTACAATGAGCAGTTCTTC
.	TRBJ2-1	TRBV28	.	CASKTQRSNEQFF	TGTGCCAGCAAAACCCAACGGTCCAATGAGCAGTTCTTC
.	TRBJ2-1	TRBV27	many	CASSLISGDYNEQFF	TGTGCCAGCAGTTTAATTTCGGGGGATTACAATGAGCAGTTCTTC
.	TRBJ2-7	TRBV5-1	.	CASSLAGGLGAYEQYF	TGCGCCAGCAGCTTAGCAGGGGGACTAGGGGCCTACGAGCAGTACTTC